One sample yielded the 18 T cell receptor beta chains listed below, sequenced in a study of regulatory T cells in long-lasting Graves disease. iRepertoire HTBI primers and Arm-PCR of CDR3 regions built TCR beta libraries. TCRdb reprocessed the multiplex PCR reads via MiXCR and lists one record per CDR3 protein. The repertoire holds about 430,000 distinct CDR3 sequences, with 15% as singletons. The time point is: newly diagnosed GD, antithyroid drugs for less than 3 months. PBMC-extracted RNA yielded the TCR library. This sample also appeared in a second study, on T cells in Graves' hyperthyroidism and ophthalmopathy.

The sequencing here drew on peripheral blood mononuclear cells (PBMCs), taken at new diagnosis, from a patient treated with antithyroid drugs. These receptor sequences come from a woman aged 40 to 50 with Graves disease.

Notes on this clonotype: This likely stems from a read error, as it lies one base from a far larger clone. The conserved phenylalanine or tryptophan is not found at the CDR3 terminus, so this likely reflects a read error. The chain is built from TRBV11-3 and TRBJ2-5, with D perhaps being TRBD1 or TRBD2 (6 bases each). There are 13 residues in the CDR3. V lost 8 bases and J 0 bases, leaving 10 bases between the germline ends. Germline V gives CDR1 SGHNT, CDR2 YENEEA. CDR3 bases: TGTGCCAGCTTAGGGGGGAACCAAGAGACCCAGTACCTC. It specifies CASLGGNQETQYL.

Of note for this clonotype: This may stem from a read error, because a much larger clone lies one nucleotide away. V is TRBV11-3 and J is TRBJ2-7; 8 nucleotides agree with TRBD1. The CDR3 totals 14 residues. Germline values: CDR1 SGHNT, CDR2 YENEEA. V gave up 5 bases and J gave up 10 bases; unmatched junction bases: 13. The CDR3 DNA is TGTGCCAGCAGCCCCAGGACAGGGAAAGGAGATCAGTACTTC. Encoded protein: CASSPRTGKGDQYF.

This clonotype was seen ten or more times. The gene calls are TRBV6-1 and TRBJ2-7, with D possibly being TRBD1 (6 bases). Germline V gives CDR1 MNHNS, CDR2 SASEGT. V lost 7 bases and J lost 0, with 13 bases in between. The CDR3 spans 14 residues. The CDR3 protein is CASTQWDTSYEQYF. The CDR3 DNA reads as TGTGCCAGCACCCAATGGGACACCTCCTACGAGCAGTACTTC.

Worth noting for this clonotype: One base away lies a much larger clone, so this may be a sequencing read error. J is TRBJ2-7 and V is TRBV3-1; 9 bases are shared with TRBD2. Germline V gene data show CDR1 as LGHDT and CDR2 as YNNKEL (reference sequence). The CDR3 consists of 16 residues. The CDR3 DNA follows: TGTACCAGCAGCCCCTCTGGGCTAGCGGGAACCTACGAGCAGTACTTC. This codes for CTSSPSGLAGTYEQYF.

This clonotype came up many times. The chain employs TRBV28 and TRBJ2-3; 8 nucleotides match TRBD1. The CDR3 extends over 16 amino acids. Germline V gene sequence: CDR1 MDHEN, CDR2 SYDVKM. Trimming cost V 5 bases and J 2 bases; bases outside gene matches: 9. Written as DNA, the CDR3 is TGTGCCAGCAGTAAGCGGACAGGGATTATCACAGATACGCAGTATTTT. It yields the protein CASSKRTGIITDTQYF.

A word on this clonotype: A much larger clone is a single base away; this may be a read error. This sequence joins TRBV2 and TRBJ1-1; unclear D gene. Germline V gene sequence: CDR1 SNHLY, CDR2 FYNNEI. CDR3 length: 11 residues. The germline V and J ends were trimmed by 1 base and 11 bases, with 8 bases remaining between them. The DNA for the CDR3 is TGTGCCAGCAGTGAAGGAGAGGTTGCTTTCTTT. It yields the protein CASSEGEVAFF.

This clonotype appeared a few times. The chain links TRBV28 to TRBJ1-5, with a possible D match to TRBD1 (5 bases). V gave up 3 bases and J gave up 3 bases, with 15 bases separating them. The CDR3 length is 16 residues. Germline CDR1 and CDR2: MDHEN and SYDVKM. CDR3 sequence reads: CASSFNGGGYNQPQHF. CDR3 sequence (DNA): TGTGCCAGCAGTTTCAACGGGGGGGGGTACAATCAGCCCCAGCATTTT. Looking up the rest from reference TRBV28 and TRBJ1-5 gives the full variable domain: DVKVTQSSRYLVKRTGEKVFLECVQDMDHENMFWYRQDPGLGLRLIYFSYDVKMKEKGDIPEGYSVSREKKERFSLILESASTNQTSMYLCASSFNGGGYNQPQHFGDGTRLSIL.

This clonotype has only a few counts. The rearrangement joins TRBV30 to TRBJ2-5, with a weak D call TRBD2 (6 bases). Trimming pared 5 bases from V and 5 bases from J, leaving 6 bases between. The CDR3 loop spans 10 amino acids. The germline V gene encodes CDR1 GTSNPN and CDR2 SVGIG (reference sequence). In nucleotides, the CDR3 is TGTGCCTGGGGGGGGGAGACCCAGTACTTC. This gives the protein CAWGGETQYF.

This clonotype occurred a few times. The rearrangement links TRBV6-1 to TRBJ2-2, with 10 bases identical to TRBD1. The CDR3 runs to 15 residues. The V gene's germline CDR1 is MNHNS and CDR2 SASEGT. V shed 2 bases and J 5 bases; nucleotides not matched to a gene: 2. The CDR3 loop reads CASSERTGGTGELFF. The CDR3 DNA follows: TGTGCCAGCAGTGAACGGACAGGGGGGACCGGGGAGCTGTTTTTT.

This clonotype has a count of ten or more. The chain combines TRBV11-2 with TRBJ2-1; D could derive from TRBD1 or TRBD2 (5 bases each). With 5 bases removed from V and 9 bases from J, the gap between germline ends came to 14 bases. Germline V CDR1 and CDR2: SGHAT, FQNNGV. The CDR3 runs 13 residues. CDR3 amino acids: CASSPSGTGEQFF. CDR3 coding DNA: TGTGCCAGCAGCCCATCTGGGACCGGTGAGCAGTTCTTC.

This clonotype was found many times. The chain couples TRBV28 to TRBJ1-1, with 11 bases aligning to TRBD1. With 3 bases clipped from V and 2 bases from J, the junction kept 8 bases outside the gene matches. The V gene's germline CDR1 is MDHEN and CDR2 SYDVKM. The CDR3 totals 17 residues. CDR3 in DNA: TGTGCCAGCAGTTTCAAAGGGACAGGGGGAACTAACACTGAAGCTTTCTTT. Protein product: CASSFKGTGGTNTEAFF.

CDR3 sequence (DNA): TGCAGTGCTACCAACCTAGACACGAGCTCCTACGAGCAGTACTTC. This encodes CSATNLDTSSYEQYF. This chain links TRBV20-1 with TRBJ2-7; no clear D gene. The V end was cut by 4 bases, the J end by 0 bases, with 16 bases between. Germline lookup yields CDR1 DFQATT and CDR2 SNEGSKA (reference sequence). The CDR3 length is 15 residues.

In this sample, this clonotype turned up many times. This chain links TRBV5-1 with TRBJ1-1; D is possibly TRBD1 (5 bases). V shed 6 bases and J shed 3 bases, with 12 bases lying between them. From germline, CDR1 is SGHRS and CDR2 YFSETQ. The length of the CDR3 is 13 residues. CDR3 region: CASTFGTDTEAFF. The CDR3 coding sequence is TGCGCCAGCACCTTCGGGACGGACACTGAAGCTTTCTTT.

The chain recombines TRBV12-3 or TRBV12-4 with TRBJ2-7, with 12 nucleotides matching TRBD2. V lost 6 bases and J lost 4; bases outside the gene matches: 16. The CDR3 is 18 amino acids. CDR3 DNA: TGTGCCAGCAGCTATGCGGGACTAGCGGGCATACGTTCTTACGAGCAGTACTTC. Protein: CASSYAGLAGIRSYEQYF.

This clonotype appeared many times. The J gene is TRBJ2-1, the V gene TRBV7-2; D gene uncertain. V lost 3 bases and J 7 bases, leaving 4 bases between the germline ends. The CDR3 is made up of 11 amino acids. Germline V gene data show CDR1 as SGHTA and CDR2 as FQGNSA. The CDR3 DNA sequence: TGTGCCAGCAGCTTTAGGAATGAGCAGTTCTTC. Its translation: CASSFRNEQFF.

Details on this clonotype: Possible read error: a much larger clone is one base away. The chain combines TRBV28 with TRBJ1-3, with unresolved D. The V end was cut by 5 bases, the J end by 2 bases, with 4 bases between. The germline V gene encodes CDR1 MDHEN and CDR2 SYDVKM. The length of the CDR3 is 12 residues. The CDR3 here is CASSIPGNTIYF. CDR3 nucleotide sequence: TGTGCCAGCAGTATACCTGGAAACACCATATATTTT. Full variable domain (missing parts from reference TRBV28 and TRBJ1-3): DVKVTQSSRYLVKRTGEKVFLECVQDMDHENMFWYRQDPGLGLRLIYFSYDVKMKEKGDIPEGYSVSREKKERFSLILESASTNQTSMYLCASSIPGNTIYFGEGSWLTVV.

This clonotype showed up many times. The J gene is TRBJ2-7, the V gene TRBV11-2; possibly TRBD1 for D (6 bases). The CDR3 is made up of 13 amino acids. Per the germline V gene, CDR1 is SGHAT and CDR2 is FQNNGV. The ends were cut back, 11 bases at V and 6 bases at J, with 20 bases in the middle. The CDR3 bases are TGTGCCGGTTCGACAGGACGCACGGCCGAGCAGTACTTC. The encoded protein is CAGSTGRTAEQYF.

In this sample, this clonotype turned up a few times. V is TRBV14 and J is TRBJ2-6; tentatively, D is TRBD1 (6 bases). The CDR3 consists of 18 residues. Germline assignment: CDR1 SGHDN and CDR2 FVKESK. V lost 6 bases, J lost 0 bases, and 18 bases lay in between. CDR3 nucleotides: TGTGCCAGCAGAAGGGACAACACCTTTATCTCTGGGGCCAACGTCCTGACTTTC. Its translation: CASRRDNTFISGANVLTF.